Below, 20 T cell receptor beta chains from the same sample are listed, as sequenced in a study of shared clonotypes between healthy human individuals. Assay: immunoSEQ multiplex PCR; the TCRdb copy retains only in-frame clones and omits some. The data contain 70,000 to 95,000 clones, about 64% of them singletons. Sequencing was performed on memory CD8+ T cells sorted from blood. Subset in this sample: CD45RO+ cells pooled with CCR7-negative TemRA cells. Every receptor here comes from a man aged 25-40 years in good health.

This chain uses TRBV29-1 with TRBJ2-7; 11 nucleotides line up with TRBD2. Germline CDR1 SQVTM, CDR2 ANQGSEA. The J segment lost 0 bases and the V segment lost 1 base, leaving 14 bases of the junction unmatched. This CDR3 has 19 amino acids. In DNA, the CDR3 is TGCAGCGTTGAAGTCCCCGTTGGGACTAGCGGTACGAGCTCCTACGAGCAGTACTTC. Translated: CSVEVPVGTSGTSSYEQYF.

This clone was detected ten times or more. This chain links TRBV13 with TRBJ2-1; possible D gene TRBD2, 6 bases. This CDR3 is 15 amino acids long. Germline V gene data show CDR1 as PRHDT and CDR2 as FYEKMQ (reference sequence). V lost 6 bases and J 0 bases, leaving 12 bases between the germline ends. The CDR3: CASSDGGSSYNEQFF. In nucleotides, the CDR3 is TGTGCCAGCAGTGACGGGGGTAGCTCCTACAATGAGCAGTTCTTC. The full variable domain, with the rest looked up from reference TRBV13 and TRBJ2-1, is AAGVIQSPRHLIKEKRETATLKCYPIPRHDTVYWYQQGPGQDPQFLISFYEKMQSDKGSIPDRFSAQQFSDYHSELNMSSLELGDSALYFCASSDGGSSYNEQFFGPGTRLTVL.

The sample holds many counts of this clone. J is TRBJ2-3 and V is TRBV7-9; D ambiguous. V dropped 2 bases and J dropped 5 bases, with 14 bases sitting between them. Germline CDR1 and CDR2: SEHNR and FQNEAQ (reference sequence). CDR3 size: 15 residues. In nucleotides, the CDR3 is TGTGCCAGCAGCTTATTTGGAGCAGCGATAGATACGCAGTATTTT. Amino acids: CASSLFGAAIDTQYF.

This clone came up a few times. V is TRBV5-1 and J is TRBJ2-1; 9 positions agree with TRBD2. The germline CDR1 and CDR2 sequences are SGHRS and YFSETQ. Losses at the gene ends were 3 bases for V and 6 bases for J; bases not matched to a gene: 19. The CDR3 runs to 19 residues. The CDR3 DNA reads as TGCGCCAGCAGCTCCTTTGCGGATATAGCGGGAGCCTCGGGCAATGAGCAGTTCTTC. Translated, it gives CASSSFADIAGASGNEQFF.

Only a few counts were recorded for this clone. The sample carries other DNA sequences with the same CDR3. CDR3 protein: CSVVPGNTEAFF. For the CDR3, the DNA is TGCAGCGTTGTTCCGGGGAACACTGAAGCTTTCTTT. The V call is TRBV29-1, the J call TRBJ1-1; no reliable D call. There are 12 residues in the CDR3. Between the trimmed V and J ends, which lost 4 bases and 1 base, there was a span of 7 bases. Germline lookup yields CDR1 SQVTM and CDR2 ANQGSEA.

This chain uses TRBV11-2 with TRBJ2-7, with D unclear. Germline V gene lookup returns CDR1 SGHAT and CDR2 FQNNGV. The V gene lost 1 base and the J gene lost 2 bases, with 9 bases spanning the gap. The CDR3 has 14 residues. The DNA for the CDR3 is TGTGCCAGCAGCTTAGCGGTTGGAACCTACGAGCAGTACTTC. Translated: CASSLAVGTYEQYF.

This clone was observed a single time. The gene calls are TRBV28 and TRBJ2-1, with no clear D. CDR3 size: 12 residues. The germline CDR1 and CDR2 sequences are MDHEN and SYDVKM. V lost 3 bases and J lost 8, with 8 bases in between. The CDR3 region has the DNA TGTGCCAGCAGTTTCGACAATTATGAGCAGTTCTTC. As protein: CASSFDNYEQFF.

This chain joins TRBV18 and TRBJ2-2, with no clear D. CDR1 and CDR2 (germline): KGHSH, LQKENI. Trimming took 6 bases from V and 5 from J, leaving 10 bases between them. The CDR3 extends over 13 amino acids. CDR3 sequence reads: CASSRIRTGELFF. The CDR3 DNA reads TGTGCCAGCTCCCGGATTAGGACCGGGGAGCTGTTTTTT.

This clone has at least ten counts. The chain uses TRBV29-1 and TRBJ1-2; the D gene is possibly TRBD1 (5 bases). Trimming cost V 3 bases and J 4 bases, with 12 bases left between them. CDR3 length: 13 amino acids. Germline CDR1 SQVTM, CDR2 ANQGSEA. CDR3 nucleotide sequence: TGCAGCGTTGACCAAGACAGATCCTATGGCTACACCTTC. Its protein product is CSVDQDRSYGYTF.

V usage is TRBV6-1 and J usage is TRBJ1-2; D ambiguous. The CDR3 totals 15 residues. CDR1 MNHNS and CDR2 SASEGT come from the germline V gene. V was clipped by 0 bases and J by 4 bases, with 12 bases between them. CDR3 in amino acids: CASSEAIAGFYGYTF. The CDR3 DNA reads as TGTGCCAGCAGTGAAGCGATCGCGGGGTTCTATGGCTACACCTTC.

The chain links TRBV30 to TRBJ2-7; the D gene could be TRBD1 or TRBD2 (5 bases each). The V end lost 3 bases, the J end lost 3 bases, and 15 bases lay between the germline ends. CDR1 GTSNPN and CDR2 SVGIG come from the germline V gene (reference sequence). The CDR3 sequence is 14 residues long. CDR3 DNA sequence: TGTGCCTGGAGGAGGGACGCCGGCCTCTACGAGCAGTACTTC. Its protein is CAWRRDAGLYEQYF.

The chain is built from TRBV7-9 and TRBJ1-3; perhaps TRBD1 as D (5 bases). With 5 bases removed from V and 2 bases from J, the gap between germline ends came to 16 bases. The germline gives CDR1 SEHNR, CDR2 FQNEAQ (reference sequence). The CDR3 runs to 16 residues. The CDR3 sequence: CASSGLHGGPGNTIYF. The CDR3 DNA sequence: TGTGCCAGCAGCGGTCTACATGGGGGTCCTGGAAACACCATATATTTT.

The chain is built from TRBV19 and TRBJ2-2; D might be TRBD1 (5 bases). Trimming stripped 5 bases from V and 1 base from J, with 11 bases between. Germline-derived CDR1 and CDR2 are LNHDA and SQIVND (reference sequence). The CDR3 is made up of 15 amino acids. The CDR3 DNA is TGTGCCAGTAGTCCAAGGGGCAAGAACACCGGGGAGCTGTTTTTT. Translation: CASSPRGKNTGELFF.

The chain recombines TRBV25-1 with TRBJ2-7, with D tentatively TRBD2 (6 bases). Looked up from germline, CDR1 is MGHDK and CDR2 is SYGVNS. The V end lost 2 bases, the J end lost 3 bases, and 14 bases lay between the germline ends. The CDR3 contains 15 residues. The CDR3 nucleotides are TGTGCCAGCAGTGAACCCGGGGAGGTGGACTACGAGCAGTACTTC. Translation gives CASSEPGEVDYEQYF.

The sample holds a few counts of this clone. J is TRBJ2-7 and V is TRBV10-1, with 8 positions matching TRBD2. The CDR3 runs 16 residues. Germline-derived CDR1 and CDR2 are WNHNN and SYGVQD (reference sequence). V lost 5 bases to trimming and J lost 3 bases; unmatched junction nucleotides: 12. The CDR3 protein is CASSPGGTDPYYEQYF. CDR3 coding DNA: TGCGCCAGCAGTCCGGGGGGGACGGACCCTTACTACGAGCAGTACTTC.

As to this clone: The sample carries other DNA sequences with the same CDR3. DNA of the CDR3: TGTGCCAGCAGCCAATTTACTAGCGGCCTCTACAATGAGCAGTTCTTC. Amino acid sequence: CASSQFTSGLYNEQFF. The chain has TRBV14 and TRBJ2-1; 8 bases fit TRBD2. The germline gives CDR1 SGHDN, CDR2 FVKESK. The CDR3 is 16 amino acids. V lost 2 bases, J lost 3 bases, and 6 bases stayed unmatched.

Turning to this clone: Since a much larger clone is just one base distant, this may be a read error. This specimen includes other DNA sequences encoding the same CDR3. The CDR3 loop reads CASSIWYTDTQYF. The CDR3 DNA follows: TGTGCCAGTAGTATATGGTACACAGATACGCAGTATTTT. The chain has TRBV19 and TRBJ2-3, with D unclear. The CDR3 loop spans 13 amino acids. Between the trimmed V and J ends, which lost 2 bases and 2 bases, there was a span of 5 bases. CDR1 is LNHDA and CDR2 is SQIVND in the germline V gene (reference sequence). The whole variable domain, remainder taken from reference TRBV19 and TRBJ2-3, is DGGITQSPKYLFRKEGQNVTLSCEQNLNHDAMYWYRQDPGQGLRLIYYSQIVNDFQKGDIAEGYSVSREKKESFPLTVTSAQKNPTAFYLCASSIWYTDTQYFGPGTRLTVL.

The CDR3 loop is CASSEFGMTGAFF. The DNA of the CDR3 is TGTGCCAGCAGTGAATTTGGGATGACGGGAGCTTTCTTT. This chain links TRBV25-1 with TRBJ1-1; D gene unclear. The CDR3 is 13 amino acids. The V and J ends lost 1 base and 10 bases respectively, with 13 bases between them. Germline loops: CDR1 MGHDK, CDR2 SYGVNS.

The chain employs TRBV7-2 and TRBJ2-6; TRBD2 agrees at 9 bases. With V trimmed by 2 bases and J by 0 bases, 2 bases remained unmatched. The CDR3 is made up of 17 amino acids. Germline V gene lookup returns CDR1 SGHTA and CDR2 FQGNSA. This CDR3 reads CASSLQAGGSGANVLTF. DNA for the CDR3: TGTGCCAGCAGCTTACAAGCGGGGGGCTCTGGGGCCAACGTCCTGACTTTC.

CDR3 sequence: CASSNPGANYGYTF. CDR3 bases: TGTGCCAGCAGCAACCCTGGGGCTAACTATGGCTACACCTTC. This chain joins TRBV25-1 and TRBJ1-2; D uncertain. The length of the CDR3 is 14 residues. V lost 6 bases and J lost 0, with 11 bases in between. Germline V CDR1 and CDR2: MGHDK, SYGVNS.